This TCR beta chain was found in a study of blood T cell repertoires in COVID-19. Looking at the study overall: Two negative PCRs, clearance, or symptom resolution characterized the recovered Cohort 3 donors. The cDNA or gDNA used as material had been derived from T cells, B-cell-depleted T cells, or PBMCs.

Repertoires were generated with immunoSEQ multiplex PCR, while TCRdb's copy carries only in-frame clones and drops some. The table records under 150,000 clones, roughly 84% of them present only once. V lost 5 bases, J lost 4 bases, and 7 bases stayed unmatched. The length of the CDR3 is 14 residues. Germline V lookup: CDR1 SGHRS, CDR2 YFSETQ. This receptor was taken from a man between 45 and 60 years old in a cohort exposed to, infected with or recovered from COVID-19 (not recorded which). The genes are TRBV5-1 and TRBJ2-7, with TRBD1 matching over 9 bases. Sequencing was performed on PBMCs or T cells enriched from blood (not recorded which). CDR3 in amino acids: CASRNPGQGYEQYF. The CDR3 coding sequence is TGCGCCAGCAGAAACCCGGGACAGGGATACGAGCAGTACTTC.